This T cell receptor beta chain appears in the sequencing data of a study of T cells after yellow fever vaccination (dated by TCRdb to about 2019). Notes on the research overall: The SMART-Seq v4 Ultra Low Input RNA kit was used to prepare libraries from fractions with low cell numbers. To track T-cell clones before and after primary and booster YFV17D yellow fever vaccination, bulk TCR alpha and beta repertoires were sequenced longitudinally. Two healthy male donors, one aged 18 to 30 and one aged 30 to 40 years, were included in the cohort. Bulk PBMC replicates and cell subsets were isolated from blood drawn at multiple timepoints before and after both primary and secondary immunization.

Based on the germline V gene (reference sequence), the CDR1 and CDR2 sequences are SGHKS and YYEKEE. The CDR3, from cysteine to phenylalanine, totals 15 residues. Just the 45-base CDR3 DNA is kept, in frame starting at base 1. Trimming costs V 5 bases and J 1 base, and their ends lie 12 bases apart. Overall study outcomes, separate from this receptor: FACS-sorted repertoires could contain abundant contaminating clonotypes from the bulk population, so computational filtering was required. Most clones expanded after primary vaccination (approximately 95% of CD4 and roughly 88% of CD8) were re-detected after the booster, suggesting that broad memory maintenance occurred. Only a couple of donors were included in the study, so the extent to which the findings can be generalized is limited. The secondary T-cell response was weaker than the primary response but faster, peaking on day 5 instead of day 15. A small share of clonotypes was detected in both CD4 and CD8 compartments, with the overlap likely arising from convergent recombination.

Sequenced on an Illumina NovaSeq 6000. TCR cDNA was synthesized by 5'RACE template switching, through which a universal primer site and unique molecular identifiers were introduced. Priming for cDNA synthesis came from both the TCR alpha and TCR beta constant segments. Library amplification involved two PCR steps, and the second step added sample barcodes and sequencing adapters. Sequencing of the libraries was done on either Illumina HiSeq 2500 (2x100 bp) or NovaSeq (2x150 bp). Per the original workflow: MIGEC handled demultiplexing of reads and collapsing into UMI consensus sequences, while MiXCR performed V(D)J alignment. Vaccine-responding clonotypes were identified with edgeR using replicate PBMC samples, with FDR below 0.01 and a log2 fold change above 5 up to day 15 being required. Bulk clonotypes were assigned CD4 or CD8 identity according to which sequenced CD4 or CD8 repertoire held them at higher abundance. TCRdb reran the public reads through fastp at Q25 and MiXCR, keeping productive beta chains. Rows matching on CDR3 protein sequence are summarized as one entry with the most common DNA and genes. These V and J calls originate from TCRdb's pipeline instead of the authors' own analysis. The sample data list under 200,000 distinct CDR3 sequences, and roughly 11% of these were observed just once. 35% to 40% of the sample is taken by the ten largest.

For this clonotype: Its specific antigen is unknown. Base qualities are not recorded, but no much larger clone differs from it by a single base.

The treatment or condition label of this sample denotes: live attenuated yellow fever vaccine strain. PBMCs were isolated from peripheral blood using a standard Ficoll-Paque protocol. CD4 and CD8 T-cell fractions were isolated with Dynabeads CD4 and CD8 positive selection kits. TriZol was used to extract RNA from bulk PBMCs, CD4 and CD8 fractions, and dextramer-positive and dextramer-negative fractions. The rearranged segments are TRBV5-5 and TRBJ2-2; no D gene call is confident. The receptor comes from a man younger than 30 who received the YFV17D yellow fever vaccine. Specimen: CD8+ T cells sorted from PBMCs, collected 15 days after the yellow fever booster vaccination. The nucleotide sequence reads TGTGCCAGCAGTCCGACCGTTGTGAACACCGGGGAGCTGTTTTTT. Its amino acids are CASSPTVVNTGELFF.